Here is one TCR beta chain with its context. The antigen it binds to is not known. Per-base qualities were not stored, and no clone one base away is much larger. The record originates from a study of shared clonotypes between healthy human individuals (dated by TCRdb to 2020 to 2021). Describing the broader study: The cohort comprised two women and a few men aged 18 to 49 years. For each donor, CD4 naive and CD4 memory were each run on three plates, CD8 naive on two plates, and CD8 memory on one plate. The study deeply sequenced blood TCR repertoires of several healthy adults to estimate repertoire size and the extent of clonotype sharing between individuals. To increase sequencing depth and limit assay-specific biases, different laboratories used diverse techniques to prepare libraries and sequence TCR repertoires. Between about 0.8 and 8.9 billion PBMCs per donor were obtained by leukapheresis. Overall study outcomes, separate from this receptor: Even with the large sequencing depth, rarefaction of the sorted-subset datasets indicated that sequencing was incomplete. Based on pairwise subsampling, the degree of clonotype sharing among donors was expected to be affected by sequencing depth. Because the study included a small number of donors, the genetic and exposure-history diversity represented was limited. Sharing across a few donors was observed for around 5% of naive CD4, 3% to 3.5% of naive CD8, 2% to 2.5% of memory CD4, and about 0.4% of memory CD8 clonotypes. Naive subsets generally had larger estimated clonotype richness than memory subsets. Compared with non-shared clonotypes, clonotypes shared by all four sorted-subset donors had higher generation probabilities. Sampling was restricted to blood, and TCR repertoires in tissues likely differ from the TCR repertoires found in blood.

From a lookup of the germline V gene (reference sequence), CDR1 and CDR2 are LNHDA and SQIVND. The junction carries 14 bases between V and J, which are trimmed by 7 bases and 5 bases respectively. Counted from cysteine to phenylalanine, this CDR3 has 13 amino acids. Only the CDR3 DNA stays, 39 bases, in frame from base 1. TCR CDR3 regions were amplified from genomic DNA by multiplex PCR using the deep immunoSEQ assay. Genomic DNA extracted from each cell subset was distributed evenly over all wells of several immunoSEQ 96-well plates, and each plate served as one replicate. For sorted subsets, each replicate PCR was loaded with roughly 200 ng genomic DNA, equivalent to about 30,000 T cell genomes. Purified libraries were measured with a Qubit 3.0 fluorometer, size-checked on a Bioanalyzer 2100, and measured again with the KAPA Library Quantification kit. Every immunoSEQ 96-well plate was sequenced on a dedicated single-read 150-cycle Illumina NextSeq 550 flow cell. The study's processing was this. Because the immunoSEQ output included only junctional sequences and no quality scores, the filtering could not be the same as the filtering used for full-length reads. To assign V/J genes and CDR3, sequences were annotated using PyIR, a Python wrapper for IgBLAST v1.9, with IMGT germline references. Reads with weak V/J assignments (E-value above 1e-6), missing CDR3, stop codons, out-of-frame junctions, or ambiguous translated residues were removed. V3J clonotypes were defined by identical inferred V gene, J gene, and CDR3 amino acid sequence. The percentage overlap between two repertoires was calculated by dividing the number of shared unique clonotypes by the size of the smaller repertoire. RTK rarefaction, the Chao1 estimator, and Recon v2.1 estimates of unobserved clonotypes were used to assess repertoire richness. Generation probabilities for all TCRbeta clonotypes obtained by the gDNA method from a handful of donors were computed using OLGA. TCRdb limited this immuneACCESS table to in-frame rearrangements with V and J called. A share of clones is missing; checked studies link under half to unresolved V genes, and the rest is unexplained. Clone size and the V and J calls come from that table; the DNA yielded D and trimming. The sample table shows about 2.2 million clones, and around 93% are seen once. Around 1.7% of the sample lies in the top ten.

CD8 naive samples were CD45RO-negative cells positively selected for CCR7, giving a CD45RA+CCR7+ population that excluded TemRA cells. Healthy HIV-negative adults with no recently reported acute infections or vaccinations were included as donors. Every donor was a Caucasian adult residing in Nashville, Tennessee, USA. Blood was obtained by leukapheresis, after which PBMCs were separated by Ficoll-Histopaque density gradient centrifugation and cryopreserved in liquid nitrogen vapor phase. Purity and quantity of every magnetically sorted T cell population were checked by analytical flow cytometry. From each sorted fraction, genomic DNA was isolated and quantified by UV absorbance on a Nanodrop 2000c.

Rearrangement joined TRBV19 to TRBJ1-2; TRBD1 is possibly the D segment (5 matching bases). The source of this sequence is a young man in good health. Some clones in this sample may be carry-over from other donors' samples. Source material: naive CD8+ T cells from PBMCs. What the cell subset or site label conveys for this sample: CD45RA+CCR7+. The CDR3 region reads CASTQGDFYGYTF. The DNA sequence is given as TGTGCCAGTACCCAGGGTGATTTTTATGGCTACACCTTC.